These 29 T cell receptor beta chains came from one sample sequenced in a study of blood T cell repertoires in COVID-19. Generated by immunoSEQ multiplex PCR, the TCRdb table keeps only in-frame clones and is missing some. The repertoire includes around 150,000 clones, over 80% of them detected once, and roughly 4.5% sits in the top ten. The specimen sequenced was peripheral blood. The receptors here all came from a woman between 45 and 65 years old with acute or convalescent COVID-19.

CDR3 nucleotide sequence: TGTGCCAGCTCACGACAGGGGGGCGAAAAACTGTTTTTT. Translating it yields CASSRQGGEKLFF. The rearrangement links TRBV18 to TRBJ1-4, with 9 bases aligning to TRBD1. This CDR3 comprises 13 residues. The junction had 2 bases not matched to a gene; V was cut back by 4 bases and J by 8 bases. From germline, CDR1 is KGHSH and CDR2 LQKENI.

The chain links TRBV12-3 or TRBV12-4 to TRBJ1-2; 7 bases line up with TRBD1. This CDR3 contains 13 residues. The V segment lost 5 bases and the J segment 5 bases; nucleotides outside the gene matches: 5. CDR3 DNA: TGTGCCAGCAGTCCGGGACAGCTTTATGGCTACACCTTC. This codes for CASSPGQLYGYTF.

This chain connects TRBV15 to TRBJ1-2; D is unclear. This CDR3 contains 15 residues. CDR1 and CDR2 (germline): LNHNV, YYDKDF (reference sequence). Between the trimmed V and J ends, which lost 4 bases and 3 bases, there was a span of 15 bases. This chain's CDR3 is CATSNRTGSYYGYTF. The CDR3 DNA follows: TGTGCCACCAGCAACCGTACCGGGTCCTACTATGGCTACACCTTC.

V is TRBV3-1 (or the pseudogene TRBV3-2) and J is TRBJ1-6, with 9 bases matching TRBD1. The trim removed 3 bases at V and 6 bases at J, leaving 9 bases unmatched. Germline assignment: CDR1 LGHDT and CDR2 YNNKEL (reference sequence). The length of the CDR3 is 17 residues. The CDR3 region has the DNA TGTGCCAGCAGCCATTTCGGGACAGGGACCATTAATTCACCCCTCCACTTT. Residues: CASSHFGTGTINSPLHF.

The chain carries TRBV5-6 and TRBJ1-2; 8 nucleotides align to TRBD1. The junction had 6 bases not matched to a gene; V was cut back by 0 bases and J by 5 bases. Germline V lookup: CDR1 SGHDT, CDR2 YYEEEE. This CDR3 contains 15 residues. In nucleotides, the CDR3 is TGTGCCAGCAGCTTGGGGGGACAGGCACGATATGGCTACACCTTC. This codes for CASSLGGQARYGYTF.

This sequence joins TRBV4-3 and TRBJ1-6; D ambiguous. The CDR3 covers 13 residues. Trimming removed 5 bases from V and 7 bases from J, with 9 bases in between. Germline lookup yields CDR1 LGHNA and CDR2 YSLEER. The CDR3 DNA is TGCGCCAGCAGCACGAGCTCAAATTCACCCCTCCACTTT. Its protein is CASSTSSNSPLHF.

The chain carries TRBV5-8 and TRBJ2-6; D not resolved. With 2 bases removed from V and 0 bases from J, the gap between germline ends came to 6 bases. The germline V gene has CDR1 SGHTS and CDR2 YDEGEE. This CDR3 region has 15 residues. The CDR3 DNA is TGTGCCAGCAGCTTTAGAGACTCTGGGGCCAACGTCCTGACTTTC. Its translation is CASSFRDSGANVLTF.

This chain uses TRBV19 with TRBJ2-5; TRBD2 matches at 9 bases. In germline, CDR1 is LNHDA, CDR2 SQIVND (reference sequence). Unmatched junction bases numbered 6, after V lost 0 bases and J lost 7 bases. The CDR3 spans 15 residues. The CDR3 spells CASSIEASGARTQYF. The CDR3 bases are TGTGCCAGTAGTATAGAGGCTAGCGGGGCACGGACCCAGTACTTC.

The chain combines TRBV7-2 with TRBJ2-3, with 12 bases identical to TRBD1. Trimming took 5 bases from V and 3 from J; bases not matched to a gene: 12. Germline V gene data show CDR1 as SGHTA and CDR2 as FQGNSA. The length of the CDR3 is 18 residues. CDR3 region: CASSARVGTGGLTDTQYF. The CDR3 DNA reads TGTGCCAGCAGCGCTAGAGTGGGGACAGGGGGCTTGACAGATACGCAGTATTTT.

This clone was observed once. The chain has TRBV2 and TRBJ2-4; TRBD1 might be the D (6 bases). From germline, CDR1 is SNHLY and CDR2 FYNNEI. Trimming pared 6 bases from V and 8 bases from J, leaving 20 bases between. This CDR3 region has 15 residues. CDR3 residues: CASSTGQPLLDIQYF. In DNA, the CDR3 is TGTGCCAGCAGCACAGGACAGCCTTTACTGGACATTCAGTACTTC.

This clone was counted a single time. The chain combines TRBV3-1 (or the pseudogene TRBV3-2) with TRBJ2-1, with D tentatively TRBD1 (5 bases). CDR1 LGHDT and CDR2 YNNKEL come from the germline V gene (reference sequence). The length of the CDR3 is 14 residues. V lost 0 bases to trimming and J lost 8 bases, with 11 bases between them. CDR3 in amino acids: CASSQDQGWDEQFF. Written as DNA, the CDR3 is TGTGCCAGCAGCCAAGATCAGGGATGGGATGAGCAGTTCTTC.

The V call is TRBV18, the J call TRBJ2-3; D is ambiguous. The CDR3 is 12 amino acids. V gave up 4 bases and J gave up 7 bases, with 9 bases separating them. Germline CDR1 reads KGHSH; CDR2 reads LQKENI. CDR3 sequence reads: CASSRERNTQYF. The CDR3, as DNA: TGTGCCAGCTCACGAGAGCGAAATACGCAGTATTTT.

The J gene is TRBJ2-2, the V gene TRBV6-4; 12 nucleotides line up with TRBD2. V lost 6 bases and J lost 0; bases outside the gene matches: 14. CDR3 size: 20 residues. Germline lookup yields CDR1 MRHNA and CDR2 SNTAGT. The CDR3 coding sequence is TGTGCCAGCAGCCCCCTACCCTTCCTAGCGGGAGGGCCGAACACCGGGGAGCTGTTTTTT. This encodes CASSPLPFLAGGPNTGELFF.

This clone was recorded once. The V and J genes are TRBV30 and TRBJ1-1; no clear D gene. The ends were cut back, 4 bases at V and 4 bases at J, with 10 bases in the middle. Germline CDR1 and CDR2: GTSNPN and SVGIG (reference sequence). The CDR3 extends over 12 amino acids. The CDR3 nucleotides are TGTGCCTGGACCCAAAGGAGCACTGAAGCTTTCTTT. It yields the protein CAWTQRSTEAFF.

This sequence joins TRBV6-5 and TRBJ1-6, with a weak D call TRBD1 (6 bases). The CDR3 has 14 residues. The V gene lost 5 bases and the J gene lost 10 bases, with 15 bases spanning the gap. Germline lookup yields CDR1 MNHEY and CDR2 SVGAGI. For the CDR3, the DNA is TGTGCCAGCAGTCAAAACAGGGTTTCATCACCCCTCCACTTT. As protein: CASSQNRVSSPLHF.

The CDR3 sequence: CASSVGGNEQFF. Here the CDR3 DNA reads TGCGCCAGCAGCGTCGGGGGAAATGAGCAGTTCTTC. The chain uses TRBV4-1 and TRBJ2-1, with TRBD2 as a possible D gene (6 bases). V was cut by 5 bases and J by 7 bases, with 9 bases left in between. Germline V gene data show CDR1 as MGHRA and CDR2 as YSYEKL. The CDR3 is 12 amino acids.

The rearrangement joins TRBV10-1 to TRBJ2-2; D is possibly TRBD1 (5 bases). Per the germline V gene, CDR1 is WNHNN and CDR2 is SYGVQD (reference sequence). The CDR3 has 15 amino acids. V shed 6 bases and J shed 5 bases, with 16 bases lying between them. As DNA, the CDR3 is TGCGCCAGCAGCCTAACCTCCTCAGGGACCGGGGAGCTGTTTTTT. This gives the protein CASSLTSSGTGELFF.

The chain carries TRBV15 and TRBJ2-7, with a weak D call TRBD2 (6 bases). This CDR3 spans 12 amino acids. V dropped 8 bases and J dropped 4 bases, with 12 bases sitting between them. Per germline, CDR1 LNHNV and CDR2 YYDKDF (reference sequence). The CDR3 DNA follows: TGTGCCACCGGGCGCGGGGTTTACGAGCAGTACTTC. It specifies CATGRGVYEQYF.

The chain has TRBV2 and TRBJ1-2, with a possible D match to TRBD1 (5 bases). The V gene lost 3 bases and the J gene lost 0 bases, with 11 bases spanning the gap. CDR1 is SNHLY, CDR2 FYNNEI, per germline. The CDR3 is made up of 15 amino acids. The CDR3 DNA reads as TGTGCCAGCAGTGATCGGCAGGGTTCTAACTATGGCTACACCTTC. Protein sequence: CASSDRQGSNYGYTF.

The rearrangement uses TRBV15 and TRBJ1-5; D might be TRBD1 (5 bases). V was trimmed by 3 bases and J by 2 bases, leaving 11 bases between them. Looked up from germline, CDR1 is LNHNV and CDR2 is YYDKDF (reference sequence). This CDR3 is 15 amino acids long. CDR3 coding DNA: TGTGCCACCAGCAGGACTCCGGGGGGCAATCAGCCCCAGCATTTT. Amino acid sequence: CATSRTPGGNQPQHF.

The chain recombines TRBV7-3 with TRBJ2-1; 9 bases are shared with TRBD2. V gave up 5 bases and J gave up 6 bases; unmatched junction bases: 11. Germline V CDR1 and CDR2: SGHTA, FQGTGA. The CDR3 is 16 residues long. The CDR3 loop is CASSEFGPSGTNEQFF. The CDR3 nucleotides read TGTGCCAGCAGCGAATTCGGCCCTAGCGGGACCAATGAGCAGTTCTTC. The full variable domain, in which reference TRBV7-3 and TRBJ2-1 provide the parts outside the CDR3, is GAGVSQTPSNKVTEKGKYVELRCDPISGHTALYWYRQSLGQGPEFLIYFQGTGAADDSGLPNDRFFAVRPEGSVSTLKIQRTERGDSAVYLCASSEFGPSGTNEQFFGPGTRLTVL.

This sequence joins TRBV18 and TRBJ2-3, with 10 bases that match TRBD1. The CDR3 length is 15 residues. V lost 6 bases and J lost 6; bases outside the gene matches: 9. Germline V gene lookup returns CDR1 KGHSH and CDR2 LQKENI. CDR3 loop: CASSRTGGMGDTQYF. As DNA, the CDR3 is TGTGCCAGCTCCCGGACAGGGGGAATGGGGGATACGCAGTATTTT.

DNA of the CDR3: TGTGCCAGCAGTTCATTTGGCGGCTATGGCTACACCTTC. Residues: CASSSFGGYGYTF. The rearrangement links TRBV28 to TRBJ1-2; no clear D. Germline V CDR1 and CDR2: MDHEN, SYDVKM. The CDR3 loop spans 13 amino acids. Trimming pared 4 bases from V and 4 bases from J, leaving 10 bases between.

The sample holds a few counts of this clone. The gene calls are TRBV7-2 and TRBJ2-4, with D possibly being TRBD2 (5 bases). The V and J ends lost 5 bases and 5 bases respectively, with 25 bases between them. From germline, CDR1 is SGHTA and CDR2 FQGNSA. The CDR3 consists of 18 residues. Here the CDR3 reads CASSLSQRRVGYENIQYF. The CDR3 region has the DNA TGTGCCAGCAGCCTCTCGCAGAGGCGGGTAGGGTATGAAAACATTCAGTACTTC.

The rearrangement links TRBV7-8 to TRBJ2-7; D is perhaps TRBD1 (5 bases). The CDR3 has 15 amino acids. The ends were cut back, 6 bases at V and 6 bases at J, with 21 bases in the middle. Germline V CDR1 and CDR2: SGHVS, FQNEAQ. CDR3 sequence (DNA): TGTGCCAGCAGTTTTTATAGGACACCTACCGGCGAGCAGTACTTC. Its translation is CASSFYRTPTGEQYF.

The V and J genes are TRBV4-1 and TRBJ1-1, with a tentative D call TRBD1 (5 bases). V was cut by 1 base and J by 4 bases, with 13 bases left in between. There are 15 residues in the CDR3. Looked up from germline, CDR1 is MGHRA and CDR2 is YSYEKL. This CDR3 is CASSQAMGPVTEAFF. Written as DNA, the CDR3 is TGCGCCAGCAGCCAAGCGATGGGGCCAGTCACTGAAGCTTTCTTT.

This clone was recorded once. The rearrangement links TRBV25-1 to TRBJ1-5; unclear D gene. Looked up from germline, CDR1 is MGHDK and CDR2 is SYGVNS. The CDR3 has 14 amino acids. Between the trimmed V and J ends, which lost 2 bases and 5 bases, there was a span of 10 bases. For the CDR3, the DNA is TGTGCCAGCAGTGAACCCGGGAGATATCAGCCCCAGCATTTT. Encoded protein: CASSEPGRYQPQHF.

The chain combines TRBV5-6 with TRBJ1-5; tentatively, D is TRBD1 (6 bases). The CDR3 is made up of 14 amino acids. Germline CDR1 reads SGHDT; CDR2 reads YYEEEE. With 1 base removed from V and 8 bases from J, the gap between germline ends came to 13 bases. The CDR3 DNA reads TGTGCCAGCAGCTTGAGACAGGCAATAAAGCCCCAGCATTTT. This encodes CASSLRQAIKPQHF.

The V call is TRBV10-3, the J call TRBJ1-1, with D unresolved. Germline CDR1 reads ENHRY; CDR2 reads SYGVKD. V lost 10 bases and J lost 0, with 15 bases in between. The CDR3 sequence is 14 residues long. The CDR3 coding sequence is TGTGCCACTGCCCTCGGAGAAATGAACACTGAAGCTTTCTTT. Translated, it gives CATALGEMNTEAFF.